The rows below give T cell receptor beta chains drawn from one sample of a study of T cell repertoires in cytomegalovirus infection. MiXCR was run by TCRdb on the reads, yielding one entry per CDR3 protein. The profile shows roughly 720,000 distinct CDR3 sequences, approximately 40% of them singletons. The sequencing sample was made of PBMCs. All receptors derive from a human donor in good health (CMV status not recorded). Some clones in this sample may be carry-over from other donors' samples. Both conserved end residues are part of each CDR3. The order of the fields is clone size, V gene, D gene, CDR3 length, J gene, CDR3 DNA, CDR3 protein. The D gene is left open where the match is weak. Rows give clone size only sometimes, using once, few, many, or a class for an expanded clone.

-	TRBV19	-	18	TRBJ1-4	TGTGCCAGTAGTATCGGCGGCCACAAGGGGATAACTAATGAAAAACTGTTTTTT	CASSIGGHKGITNEKLFF
-	TRBV6-6	TRBD2	19	TRBJ2-1	TGTGCCAGCAGGGGGGCCGGGACTAGCGGGGGATGGTACTACAATGTGCCGTTCTTC	CASRGAGTSGGWYYNVPFF
few	TRBV28	TRBD2	14	TRBJ2-1	TGTGCCAGCAGGGAAGCCGGGACTAGCGGGTTGCAGTTCTTC	CASREAGTSGLQFF
-	TRBV19	-	17	TRBJ1-5	TGTGCCAGTAGTATAGAGGGGGGCCACGAGTTAAATCAGCCCCAGCATTTT	CASSIEGGHELNQPQHF
few	TRBV7-8	-	18	TRBJ2-1	TGTGCCAGCAGCTTAGCCCCGTACGGAGCGGAGCTATACAATGAGCAGTTCTTC	CASSLAPYGAELYNEQFF
-	TRBV12-3/TRBV12-4	-	14	TRBJ2-3	TGTGCCAGCAGTTTAGATTGGGGTGGAGATACGCAGTATTTT	CASSLDWGGDTQYF
-	TRBV19	-	13	TRBJ2-1	TGTGCCAGTAGTATAATCTCTTACAATGAGCAGTTCTTC	CASSIISYNEQFF
many	TRBV7-6	-	13	TRBJ1-1	TGTGCCAGCAGCTCGACACGGAACACTGAAGCTTTCTTT	CASSSTRNTEAFF
-	TRBV5-6	-	14	TRBJ1-1	TGTGCCAGCAGCCCGGGCCACCCGAACACTGAAGCTTTCTTT	CASSPGHPNTEAFF
many	TRBV5-4	-	11	TRBJ1-2	TGTGCCAGCAGCTTGGGCCCGGGCTACACCTTC	CASSLGPGYTF
many	TRBV7-2	-	13	TRBJ1-5	TGTGCCAGCAGCTTAGTACAGAATCAGCCCCAGCATTTT	CASSLVQNQPQHF
-	TRBV20-1	-	14	TRBJ1-1	TGCAGTGCTAGAGGGGGCGAGTCCTACACTGAAGCTTTATTT	CSARGGESYTEALF
-	TRBV20-1	-	15	TRBJ2-3	TGCAGTGCTAGAGACCCCAAGCGTCAGACAGATACGCAGTATTTT	CSARDPKRQTDTQYF
few	TRBV24-1	TRBD1	16	TRBJ2-5	TGTGCCACCAGTGATCCCACAGGGGTGGAACGAGAGACCCAGTACTTC	CATSDPTGVERETQYF
few	TRBV6-2/TRBV6-3	TRBD1	15	TRBJ1-1	TGTGCCAGCAGTAATTACAGGGGAGTTGACGCTGAAGCTTTCTTT	CASSNYRGVDAEAFF
-	TRBV15	-	15	TRBJ2-5	TGTGCCACCAGCAGAGAAGGAGGGAACCAAGAGACCCAGTACTTC	CATSREGGNQETQYF
-	TRBV18	TRBD2	16	TRBJ2-3	TGTGCCAGCTTCGAGACCCCTAGCGGGACCACAGATACGCAGTATTTT	CASFETPSGTTDTQYF
once	TRBV5-3	TRBD1	16	TRBJ2-7	TGTGCCAGCAGCTTTCGGACAGGGCCCAGCTCCTACGAGCAGTACTTC	CASSFRTGPSSYEQYF
-	TRBV28	TRBD1	16	TRBJ2-1	TGTGCCAGCAGTTCCCTGGACAGGAGCTCCTACAATGAGCAGTTCTTC	CASSSLDRSSYNEQFF
-	TRBV6-1	TRBD1	13	TRBJ1-2	TGTGCCAGCAGACCGGACAGGGATCATGGCTACACCTTC	CASRPDRDHGYTF
few	TRBV27	-	19	TRBJ1-1	TGTGCCAGCAGTTTAACGGCCCTCGGGTTCCGGAGGGAGAACACTGAAGCTTTCTTT	CASSLTALGFRRENTEAFF
-	TRBV4-2	-	14	TRBJ2-2	TGTGCCAGCAGCCAAGATGCGGTGGCCGGGGAGCTGTTTTTT	CASSQDAVAGELFF
-	TRBV24-1	TRBD2	17	TRBJ2-5	TGTGCCACCAGTGACCCCGGGACTAGCGGCGGGTTAGAGACCCAGTACTTC	CATSDPGTSGGLETQYF
few	TRBV4-1	-	16	TRBJ2-1	TGCGCCAGCAGCCAAGGGGGGGACCCGTTTCACAATGAGCAGTTCTTC	CASSQGGDPFHNEQFF
-	TRBV7-9	-	13	TRBJ2-3	TGTGCCAGCAGCGGACCCCCCGCAGATACGCAGTATTTT	CASSGPPADTQYF
-	TRBV28	TRBD2	15	TRBJ2-2	TGTGCCAGCAGTTTGAGCGGACTAGTCGCCGGGGAGCTGTTTTTT	CASSLSGLVAGELFF
once	TRBV5-1	TRBD1	12	TRBJ1-1	TGCGCCAGCAGCATGGACAGGCTAGAAGCTTTCTTT	CASSMDRLEAFF
few	TRBV18	-	15	TRBJ2-1	TGTGCCAGCTCACCGCCCCATGGTAGTACCTATGAGCAGTTCTTC	CASSPPHGSTYEQFF
-	TRBV7-6	-	17	TRBJ2-7	TGTGCCAGCAGCTTAGGAGGGAGCGGGACAGTGAACTACGAGCAGTACTTC	CASSLGGSGTVNYEQYF
-	TRBV28	TRBD1	15	TRBJ1-4	TGTGCCAGCAGCCCAAACAGGGGTTTATCTGAAAAACTGTTTTTT	CASSPNRGLSEKLFF
-	TRBV6-6	-	15	TRBJ2-3	TGTGCCAGCAGTTATTTTGCGGCTAGCACAGATACGCAGTATTTT	CASSYFAASTDTQYF
few	TRBV10-3	-	13	TRBJ2-7	TGTGCCACCCACAAGGCGGGGACTGGCGAGCAGTACTTC	CATHKAGTGEQYF
-	TRBV20-1	TRBD2	15	TRBJ2-3	TGCAGTGCTACTACTAGCGGGAGGCGGGAAGATACGCAGTATTTT	CSATTSGRREDTQYF
few	TRBV7-2	-	14	TRBJ1-2	TGTGCCAGCAGAACCTACCCCATCTCGGCTGGCTACACCTTC	CASRTYPISAGYTF
few	TRBV3-1	-	16	TRBJ2-4	TGTGCCAGCAGTCCAGGGACTTCCCGAGCCAAAAACATTCAGTACTTC	CASSPGTSRAKNIQYF
few	TRBV19	-	13	TRBJ1-1	TGTGCCAGTAACCGGGGCGTTGGCACTGAAGCTTTCTTT	CASNRGVGTEAFF
many	TRBV20-1	-	13	TRBJ2-7	TGCAGTGCTAGGGAGGCCGGGACATCAAGGCAGTACTTC	CSAREAGTSRQYF
-	TRBV2	-	16	TRBJ2-5	TGTGCCGGACTAAAGGGACAAGCGGGGTACCAAGAGACCCAGTACTTC	CAGLKGQAGYQETQYF
-	TRBV25-1	-	17	TRBJ2-5	TGTGCCAGCAGTGAATGGTTGTCGAAGGGCAGGACGGAGACCCAGTACTTC	CASSEWLSKGRTETQYF
once	TRBV7-9	TRBD1	15	TRBJ2-1	TGTGCCAGCAGCCAGACAGGGACAAAGGACAATGAGCAGTTCTTC	CASSQTGTKDNEQFF
-	TRBV3-1	TRBD1	16	TRBJ1-4	TGTGCCAGCAGCCTCGGGACAGGGGATATGGAAGAAAAACTGTTTTTT	CASSLGTGDMEEKLFF
few	TRBV28	TRBD2	17	TRBJ2-7	TGTGCCAGCAGTTTATCCCCAGGAGCGGGAGGGATGTACGAGCAGTACTTC	CASSLSPGAGGMYEQYF
-	TRBV28	TRBD1	15	TRBJ1-1	TGTGCCAGCACCTCTTTCAGGGGGGTCAACCCTGAAGCTTTCTTT	CASTSFRGVNPEAFF
many	TRBV7-2	TRBD2	14	TRBJ2-7	TGTGCCAGCAGCTACGCGGGAGGGTCCTACGAGCAGTACTTC	CASSYAGGSYEQYF
-	TRBV25-1	-	12	TRBJ2-5	TGTGCCAGCAGTGCGATTGATAGGACCCAGTACTTC	CASSAIDRTQYF